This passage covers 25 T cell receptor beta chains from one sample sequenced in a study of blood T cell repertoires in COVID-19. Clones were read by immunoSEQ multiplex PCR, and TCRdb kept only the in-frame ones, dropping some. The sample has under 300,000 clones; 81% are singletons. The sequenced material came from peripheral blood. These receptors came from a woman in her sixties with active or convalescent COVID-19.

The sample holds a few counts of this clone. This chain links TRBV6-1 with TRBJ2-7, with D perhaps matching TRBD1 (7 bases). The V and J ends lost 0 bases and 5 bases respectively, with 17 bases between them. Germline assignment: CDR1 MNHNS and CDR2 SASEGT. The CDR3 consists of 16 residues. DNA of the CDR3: TGTGCCAGCAGTGAAGCGCTGGGAGGAGGGGGCCACGAGCAGTACTTC. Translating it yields CASSEALGGGGHEQYF.

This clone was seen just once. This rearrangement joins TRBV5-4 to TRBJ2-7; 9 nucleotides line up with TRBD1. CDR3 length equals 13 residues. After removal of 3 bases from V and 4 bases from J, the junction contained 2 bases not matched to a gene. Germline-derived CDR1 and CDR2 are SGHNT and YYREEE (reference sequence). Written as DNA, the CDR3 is TGTGCCAGCAGCTCACAGGGGGCGTACGAGCAGTACTTC. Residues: CASSSQGAYEQYF.

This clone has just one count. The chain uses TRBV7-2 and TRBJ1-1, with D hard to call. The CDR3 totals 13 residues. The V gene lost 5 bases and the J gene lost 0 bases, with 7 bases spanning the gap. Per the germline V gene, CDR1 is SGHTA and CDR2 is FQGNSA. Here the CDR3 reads CASSPLMNTEAFF. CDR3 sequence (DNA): TGTGCCAGCAGCCCCCTTATGAACACTGAAGCTTTCTTT.

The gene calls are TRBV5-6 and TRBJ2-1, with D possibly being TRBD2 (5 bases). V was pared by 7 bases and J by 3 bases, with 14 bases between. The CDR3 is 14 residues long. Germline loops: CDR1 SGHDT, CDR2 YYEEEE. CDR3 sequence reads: CASGLGGHYNEQFF. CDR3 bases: TGTGCCAGCGGCCTAGGCGGGCACTACAATGAGCAGTTCTTC.

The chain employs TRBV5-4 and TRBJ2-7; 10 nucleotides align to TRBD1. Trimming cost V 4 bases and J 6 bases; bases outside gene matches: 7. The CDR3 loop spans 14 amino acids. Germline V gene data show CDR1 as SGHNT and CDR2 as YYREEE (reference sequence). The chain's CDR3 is CASSPGQGSREQYF. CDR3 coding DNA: TGTGCCAGCAGCCCGGGACAGGGGAGTCGCGAGCAGTACTTC.

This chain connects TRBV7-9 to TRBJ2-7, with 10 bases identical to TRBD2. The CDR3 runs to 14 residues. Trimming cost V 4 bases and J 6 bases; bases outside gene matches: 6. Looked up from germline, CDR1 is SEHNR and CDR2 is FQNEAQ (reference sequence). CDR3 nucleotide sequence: TGTGCCAGCAGCTCGGGGACTAGCGCGCCCGAGCAGTACTTC. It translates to CASSSGTSAPEQYF.

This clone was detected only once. The CDR3 spells CASTPRTGFMNTEAFF. The CDR3 DNA reads TGTGCCAGCACCCCCCGAACCGGGTTTATGAACACTGAAGCTTTCTTT. V and J are TRBV28 and TRBJ1-1; no clear D gene. Germline loops: CDR1 MDHEN, CDR2 SYDVKM. The CDR3 has 16 amino acids. V lost 7 bases to trimming and J lost 0 bases, with 18 bases between them.

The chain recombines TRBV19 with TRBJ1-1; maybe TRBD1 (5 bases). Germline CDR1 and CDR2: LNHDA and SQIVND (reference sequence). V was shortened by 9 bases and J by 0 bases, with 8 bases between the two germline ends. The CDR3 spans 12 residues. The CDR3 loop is CASRGVNTEAFF. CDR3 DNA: TGTGCCAGCCGGGGGGTGAACACTGAAGCTTTCTTT. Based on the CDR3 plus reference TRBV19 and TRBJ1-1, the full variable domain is DGGITQSPKYLFRKEGQNVTLSCEQNLNHDAMYWYRQDPGQGLRLIYYSQIVNDFQKGDIAEGYSVSREKKESFPLTVTSAQKNPTAFYLCASRGVNTEAFFGQGTRLTVV.

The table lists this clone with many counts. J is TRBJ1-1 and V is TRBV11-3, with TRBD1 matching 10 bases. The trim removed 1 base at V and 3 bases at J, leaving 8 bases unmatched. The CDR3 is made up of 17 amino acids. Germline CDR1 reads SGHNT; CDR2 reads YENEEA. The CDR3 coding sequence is TGTGCCAGCAGCTTAGCTGGGACAGGGGCCAGGTACACTGAAGCTTTCTTT. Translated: CASSLAGTGARYTEAFF.

This CDR3 is CASNAGVDQPQHF. The CDR3 region has the DNA TGTGCCAGCAATGCAGGGGTTGATCAGCCCCAGCATTTT. The chain employs TRBV2 and TRBJ1-5, with D perhaps TRBD1 (6 bases). The CDR3 extends over 13 amino acids. Germline values: CDR1 SNHLY, CDR2 FYNNEI. Trimming cost V 7 bases and J 5 bases, with 12 bases left between them.

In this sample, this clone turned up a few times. The CDR3 DNA reads as TGTGCCAGCAGCCGACCGAGGGCTAGCGGTTACAATGAGCAGTTCTTC. It is translated as CASSRPRASGYNEQFF. The rearrangement uses TRBV5-4 and TRBJ2-1, with 7 positions matching TRBD2. Germline CDR1 reads SGHNT; CDR2 reads YYREEE (reference sequence). The ends lost 4 bases at V and 4 bases at J; junction bases unmatched: 11. The CDR3 is 16 residues long.

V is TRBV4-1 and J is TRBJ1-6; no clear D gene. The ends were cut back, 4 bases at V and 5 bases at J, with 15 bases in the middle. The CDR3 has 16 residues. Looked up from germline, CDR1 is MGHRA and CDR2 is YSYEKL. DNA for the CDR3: TGCGCCAGCAGCCGCGCGAGGGAGGACCATAATTCACCCCTCCACTTT. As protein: CASSRAREDHNSPLHF.

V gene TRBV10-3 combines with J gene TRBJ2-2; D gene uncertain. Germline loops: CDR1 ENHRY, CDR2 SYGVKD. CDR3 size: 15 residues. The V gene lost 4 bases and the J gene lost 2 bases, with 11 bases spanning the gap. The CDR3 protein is CAISVGQSNTGELFF. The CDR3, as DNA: TGTGCCATCAGTGTGGGCCAGTCAAACACCGGGGAGCTGTTTTTT.

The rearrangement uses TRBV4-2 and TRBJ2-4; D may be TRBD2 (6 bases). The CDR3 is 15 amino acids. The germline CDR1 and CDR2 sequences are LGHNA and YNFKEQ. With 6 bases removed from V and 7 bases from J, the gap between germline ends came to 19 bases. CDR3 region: CASRRLGGGGNIQYF. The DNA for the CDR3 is TGTGCCAGCAGGAGACTTGGAGGTGGGGGGAACATTCAGTACTTC.

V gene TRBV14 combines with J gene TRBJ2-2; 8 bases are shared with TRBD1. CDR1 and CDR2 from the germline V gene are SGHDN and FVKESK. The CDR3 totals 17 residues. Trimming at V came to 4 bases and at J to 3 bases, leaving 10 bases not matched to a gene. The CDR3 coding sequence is TGTGCCAGCAGCCGAATATTCCCCAGGGGGCACACCGGGGAGCTGTTTTTT. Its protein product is CASSRIFPRGHTGELFF. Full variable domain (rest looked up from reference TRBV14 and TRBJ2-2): EAGVTQFPSHSVIEKGQTVTLRCDPISGHDNLYWYRRVMGKEIKFLLHFVKESKQDESGMPNNRFLAERTGGTYSTLKVQPAELEDSGVYFCASSRIFPRGHTGELFFGEGSRLTVL.

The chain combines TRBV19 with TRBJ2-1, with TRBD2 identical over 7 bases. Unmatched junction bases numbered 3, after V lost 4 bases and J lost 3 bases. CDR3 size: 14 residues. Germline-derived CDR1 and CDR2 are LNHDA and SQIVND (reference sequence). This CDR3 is CASSSGGGYNEQFF. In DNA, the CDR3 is TGTGCCAGTAGTAGCGGGGGAGGCTACAATGAGCAGTTCTTC.

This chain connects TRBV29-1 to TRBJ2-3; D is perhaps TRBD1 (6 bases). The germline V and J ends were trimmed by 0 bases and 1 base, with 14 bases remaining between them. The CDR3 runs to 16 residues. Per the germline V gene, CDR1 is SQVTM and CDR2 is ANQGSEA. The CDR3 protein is CSVEDLSGVGTDTQYF. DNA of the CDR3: TGCAGCGTTGAAGATCTATCAGGGGTCGGCACAGATACGCAGTATTTT.

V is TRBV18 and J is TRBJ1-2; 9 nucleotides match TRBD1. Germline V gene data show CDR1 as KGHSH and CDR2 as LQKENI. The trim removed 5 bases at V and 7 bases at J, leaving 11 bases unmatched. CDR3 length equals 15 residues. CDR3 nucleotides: TGTGCCAGCTCATACCCAAACAGGGGGCGAGGTGGCTACACCTTC. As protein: CASSYPNRGRGGYTF.

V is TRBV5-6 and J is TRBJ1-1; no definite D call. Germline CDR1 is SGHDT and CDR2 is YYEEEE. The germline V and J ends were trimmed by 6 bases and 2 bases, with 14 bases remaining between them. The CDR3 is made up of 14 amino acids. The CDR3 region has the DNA TGTGCCAGCACCCTCAGAATGGCCAACACTGAAGCTTTCTTT. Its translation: CASTLRMANTEAFF.

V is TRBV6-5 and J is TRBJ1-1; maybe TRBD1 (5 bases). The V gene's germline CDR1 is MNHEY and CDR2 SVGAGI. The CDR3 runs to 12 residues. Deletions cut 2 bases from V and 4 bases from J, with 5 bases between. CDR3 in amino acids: CASSYDSTEAFF. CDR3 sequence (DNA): TGTGCCAGCAGTTACGACAGCACTGAAGCTTTCTTT.

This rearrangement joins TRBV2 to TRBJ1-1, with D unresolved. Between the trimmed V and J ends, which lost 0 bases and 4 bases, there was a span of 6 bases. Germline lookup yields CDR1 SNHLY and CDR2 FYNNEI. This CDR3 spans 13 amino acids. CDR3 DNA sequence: TGTGCCAGCAGTGAAGCCGGGAGCACTGAAGCTTTCTTT. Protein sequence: CASSEAGSTEAFF.

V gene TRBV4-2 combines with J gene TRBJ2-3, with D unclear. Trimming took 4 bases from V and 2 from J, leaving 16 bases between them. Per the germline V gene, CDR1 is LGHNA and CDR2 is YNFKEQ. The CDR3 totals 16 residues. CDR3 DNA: TGTGCCAGCAGCCGAGGCGTGGCTCACAACACAGATACGCAGTATTTT. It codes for CASSRGVAHNTDTQYF.

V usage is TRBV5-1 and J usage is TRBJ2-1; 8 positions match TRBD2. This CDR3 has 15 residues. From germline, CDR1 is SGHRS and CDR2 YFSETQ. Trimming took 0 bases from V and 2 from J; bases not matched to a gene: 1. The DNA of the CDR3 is TGCGCCAGCAGCTTGGGCGGGGGGCCCTACAATGAGCAGTTCTTC. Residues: CASSLGGGPYNEQFF.

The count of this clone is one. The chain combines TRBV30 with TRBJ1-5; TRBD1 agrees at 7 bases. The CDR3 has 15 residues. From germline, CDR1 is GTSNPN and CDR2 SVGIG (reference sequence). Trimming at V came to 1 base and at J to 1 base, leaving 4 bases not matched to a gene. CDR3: CAWSDRGRSNQPQHF. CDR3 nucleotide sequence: TGTGCCTGGAGTGACAGGGGCCGGAGCAATCAGCCCCAGCATTTT.

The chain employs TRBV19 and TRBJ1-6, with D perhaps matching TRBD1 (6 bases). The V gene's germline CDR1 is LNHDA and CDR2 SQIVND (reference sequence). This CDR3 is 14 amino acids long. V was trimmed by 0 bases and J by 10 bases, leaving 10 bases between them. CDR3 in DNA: TGTGCCAGTAGTATAGATCCCCAGGGGTCACCCCTCCACTTT. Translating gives CASSIDPQGSPLHF.